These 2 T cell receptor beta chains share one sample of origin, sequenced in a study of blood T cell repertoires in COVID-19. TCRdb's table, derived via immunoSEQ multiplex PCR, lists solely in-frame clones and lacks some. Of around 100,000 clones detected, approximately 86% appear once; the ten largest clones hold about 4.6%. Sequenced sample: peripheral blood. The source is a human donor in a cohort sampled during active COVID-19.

CDR3 in amino acids: CASLEGTPGGINTEAFF. DNA of the CDR3: TGTGCCAGCCTCGAGGGGACTCCCGGGGGAATCAACACTGAAGCTTTCTTT. The chain is built from TRBV27 and TRBJ1-1; possibly TRBD1 for D (5 bases). Germline assignment: CDR1 MNHEY and CDR2 SMNVEV (reference sequence). Trimming took off 8 bases at V and 2 bases at J, with 24 bases between the two ends. This CDR3 is built from 17 residues.

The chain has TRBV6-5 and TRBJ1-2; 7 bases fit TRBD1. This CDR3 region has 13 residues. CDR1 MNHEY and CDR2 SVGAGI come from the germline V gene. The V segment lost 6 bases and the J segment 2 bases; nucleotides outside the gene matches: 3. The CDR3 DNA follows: TGTGCCAGCAGGATGACAGGGAACTATGGCTACACCTTC. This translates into CASRMTGNYGYTF.